The 17 T cell receptor beta chains reported below all come from one sample, sequenced in a study of T cell responses to AZD1222 COVID-19 vaccine. The method was immunoSEQ multiplex PCR; TCRdb's version includes in-frame clones alone and lacks a portion of them. The data hold some 110,000 clones, with roughly 89% observed a single time. The sequenced sample was peripheral blood, obtained 28 days after the second AZD1222 dose. The receptors were sampled from an adult who received the AZD1222 COVID-19 vaccine.

This rearrangement joins TRBV28 to TRBJ2-3; D is unclear. This CDR3 is 14 amino acids long. V was pared by 5 bases and J by 6 bases, with 15 bases between. The germline V gene encodes CDR1 MDHEN and CDR2 SYDVKM. The CDR3 sequence: CASSPPPTSDTQYF. Written as DNA, the CDR3 is TGTGCCAGCAGTCCTCCCCCAACATCCGATACGCAGTATTTT.

V gene TRBV6-5 combines with J gene TRBJ1-2; 8 nucleotides match TRBD1. This CDR3 has 15 residues. V dropped 4 bases and J dropped 5; count of bases not matched to a gene: 9. Germline-derived CDR1 and CDR2 are MNHEY and SVGAGI. CDR3 region: CASSSPTGGRYGYTF. In DNA form, the CDR3 reads TGTGCCAGCAGTTCCCCTACAGGGGGTAGATATGGCTACACCTTC.

The rearrangement uses TRBV6-6 and TRBJ1-1; TRBD1 matches at 8 bases. Germline CDR1 MNHNY, CDR2 SVGAGI (reference sequence). J was trimmed by 6 bases and V by 5 bases; bases with no gene match: 5. The CDR3 spans 13 residues. The CDR3 is CASSRTGIAEAFF. In DNA form, the CDR3 reads TGTGCCAGCAGTAGGACAGGGATCGCTGAAGCTTTCTTT.

V gene TRBV27 combines with J gene TRBJ1-1, with 7 positions matching TRBD1. Losses at the gene ends were 10 bases for V and 0 bases for J; bases not matched to a gene: 17. Germline CDR1 and CDR2: MNHEY and SMNVEV (reference sequence). There are 17 residues in the CDR3. The CDR3 sequence is CANANRGRNPMNTEAFF. As DNA, the CDR3 is TGTGCCAACGCAAACAGGGGTCGGAATCCTATGAACACTGAAGCTTTCTTT.

The rearrangement uses TRBV9 and TRBJ2-1; D may correspond to TRBD1 or TRBD2 (5 bases each). Trimming took off 1 base at V and 5 bases at J, with 19 bases between the two ends. CDR3 size: 17 residues. The V gene's germline CDR1 is SGDLS and CDR2 YYNGEE. CDR3 region: CASSVTTGTSQNNEQFF. Written as DNA, the CDR3 is TGTGCCAGCAGCGTAACAACCGGGACGAGTCAAAACAATGAGCAGTTCTTC.

The genes are TRBV28 and TRBJ2-2; 8 bases match TRBD2. The length of the CDR3 is 18 residues. Germline V gene lookup returns CDR1 MDHEN and CDR2 SYDVKM. With V trimmed by 3 bases and J by 0 bases, 9 bases remained unmatched. The CDR3 loop reads CASSLQTSDSANTGELFF. The CDR3 coding sequence is TGTGCCAGCAGTTTGCAGACTAGCGACAGCGCGAACACCGGGGAGCTGTTTTTT. Complete variable domain (other parts from reference TRBV28 and TRBJ2-2): DVKVTQSSRYLVKRTGEKVFLECVQDMDHENMFWYRQDPGLGLRLIYFSYDVKMKEKGDIPEGYSVSREKKERFSLILESASTNQTSMYLCASSLQTSDSANTGELFFGEGSRLTVL.

This chain links TRBV28 with TRBJ1-5; D is unresolved. This CDR3 is built from 14 residues. Germline V gives CDR1 MDHEN, CDR2 SYDVKM. The ends were cut back, 1 base at V and 6 bases at J, with 10 bases in the middle. The CDR3 reads CASSLLGLGQPQHF. In DNA form, the CDR3 reads TGTGCCAGCAGTTTATTAGGGTTGGGTCAGCCCCAGCATTTT.

The chain is built from TRBV27 and TRBJ2-1; 7 bases map to TRBD2. Germline values: CDR1 MNHEY, CDR2 SMNVEV (reference sequence). This CDR3 is 13 amino acids long. Trimming cost V 5 bases and J 3 bases; bases outside gene matches: 1. CDR3 bases: TGTGCCAGCAGTCCGGGGGGCTACAATGAGCAGTTCTTC. It yields the protein CASSPGGYNEQFF.

The chain has TRBV12-3 or TRBV12-4 and TRBJ1-6; D is unresolved. The CDR3 loop spans 12 amino acids. V was trimmed by 6 bases and J by 9 bases, leaving 9 bases between them. The CDR3 here is CASREGSSPLHF. CDR3 DNA sequence: TGTGCCAGCAGGGAGGGTAGTTCACCCCTCCACTTT.

The chain uses TRBV5-6 and TRBJ2-1; 9 nucleotides align to TRBD2. The CDR3 length is 16 residues. The V segment lost 0 bases and the J segment 6 bases; nucleotides outside the gene matches: 7. Germline lookup yields CDR1 SGHDT and CDR2 YYEEEE. The CDR3 region is CASSLDGSGSFNEQFF. DNA for the CDR3: TGTGCCAGCAGCTTGGATGGTAGCGGGAGTTTCAATGAGCAGTTCTTC. Combining the CDR3 with reference TRBV5-6 and TRBJ2-1 gives the whole variable domain DAGVTQSPTHLIKTRGQQVTLRCSPKSGHDTVSWYQQALGQGPQFIFQYYEEEERQRGNFPDRFSGHQFPNYSSELNVNALLLGDSALYLCASSLDGSGSFNEQFFGPGTRLTVL.

The rearrangement joins TRBV10-3 to TRBJ2-7; weak D call: TRBD1 (5 bases). Germline CDR1 and CDR2: ENHRY and SYGVKD. CDR3 size: 12 residues. V was trimmed by 3 bases and J by 5 bases, leaving 8 bases between them. For the CDR3, the DNA is TGTGCCATCAGTGACCAGGGCCACGAGCAGTACTTC. Encoded protein: CAISDQGHEQYF.

The chain carries TRBV5-1 and TRBJ1-2, with 7 bases that match TRBD1. The germline V gene has CDR1 SGHRS and CDR2 YFSETQ. The V gene end was trimmed by 7 bases and the J gene end by 8 bases; junction bases not matched to a gene: 20. The CDR3 runs 16 residues. The CDR3 here is CASSVQGDGPRGGYTF. As DNA, the CDR3 is TGCGCCAGCTCGGTCCAGGGGGACGGGCCGCGGGGAGGCTACACCTTC. The full variable domain, completed using reference TRBV5-1 and TRBJ1-2, is KAGVTQTPRYLIKTRGQQVTLSCSPISGHRSVSWYQQTPGQGLQFLFEYFSETQRNKGNFPGRFSGRQFSNSRSEMNVSTLELGDSALYLCASSVQGDGPRGGYTFGSGTRLTVV.

The chain's CDR3 is CASSYGLAGGSRAYEQYF. CDR3 nucleotide sequence: TGCGCCAGCAGCTACGGACTAGCGGGAGGGAGTAGAGCCTACGAGCAGTACTTC. V gene TRBV5-1 combines with J gene TRBJ2-7, with 15 bases identical to TRBD2. CDR1 is SGHRS and CDR2 is YFSETQ in the germline V gene. The length of the CDR3 is 18 residues. With 3 bases clipped from V and 2 bases from J, the junction kept 9 bases outside the gene matches.

The V call is TRBV28, the J call TRBJ1-1, with D unresolved. CDR3 length: 10 amino acids. CDR1 and CDR2 (germline): MDHEN, SYDVKM. Trimming took off 6 bases at V and 8 bases at J, with 7 bases between the two ends. CDR3 sequence reads: CASRSIEAFF. The CDR3 DNA sequence: TGTGCCAGCAGGAGTATCGAAGCTTTCTTT.

The gene calls are TRBV27 and TRBJ2-2; D ambiguous. CDR1 MNHEY and CDR2 SMNVEV come from the germline V gene (reference sequence). The ends were cut back, 10 bases at V and 1 base at J, with 10 bases in the middle. The CDR3 extends over 13 amino acids. CDR3 sequence: CAIASGNTGELFF. CDR3 nucleotide sequence: TGTGCCATAGCCTCGGGGAACACCGGGGAGCTGTTTTTT.

V and J are TRBV7-9 and TRBJ1-2, with a tentative D call TRBD1 (6 bases). The germline V and J ends were trimmed by 11 bases and 4 bases, with 29 bases remaining between them. Germline V gene data show CDR1 as SEHNR and CDR2 as FQNEAQ (reference sequence). This CDR3 comprises 17 residues. The CDR3 region has the DNA TGTGCCGGGAACCCTCCGCCGCTAATACGGGGGGCCTATGGCTACACCTTC. This translates into CAGNPPPLIRGAYGYTF.

This rearrangement joins TRBV2 to TRBJ2-7; D call uncertain. Germline assignment: CDR1 SNHLY and CDR2 FYNNEI. This CDR3 is 11 amino acids long. The chain's CDR3 is CASSLGYEQYF. In DNA, the CDR3 is TGTGCTTCAAGCCTGGGTTACGAGCAGTACTTC.